This is a list of T cell receptor beta chains from one sample in a study of shared clonotypes between healthy human individuals. Sequenced by immunoSEQ multiplex PCR; TCRdb stores in-frame clones only, minus some. The sample carries about 2.5 million clones, under 95% recorded once. Source material: naive CD4+ T cells from PBMCs. All receptors derive from a man between 18 and 35 years old in good health. Some clones in this sample may be carry-over from other donors' samples. Each CDR3 is given with its conserved first and last residue. D genes are given only for firm matches. Clone size, where shown, is once, few, many, or a class for clones that have expanded.

clone_size: NA
j_call: TRBJ1-3
v_call: TRBV27
d_call: NA
cdr3_aa: CASSSRGHSSGNTIYF
cdr3_nt: TGTGCCAGCAGTTCAAGGGGCCACAGCTCTGGAAACACCATATATTTT

clone_size: NA
j_call: TRBJ2-3
v_call: TRBV28
d_call: TRBD1
cdr3_aa: CASNVDRGRTDTQYF
cdr3_nt: TGTGCCAGCAACGTAGACAGGGGGCGCACAGATACGCAGTATTTT

clone_size: NA
j_call: TRBJ2-3
v_call: TRBV25-1
d_call: TRBD2
cdr3_aa: CASSSRTSGDTQYF
cdr3_nt: TGTGCCAGCAGTTCACGTACTAGCGGAGATACGCAGTATTTT

clone_size: NA
j_call: TRBJ2-3
v_call: TRBV7-3
d_call: NA
cdr3_aa: CASSLLGSFTDTQYF
cdr3_nt: TGTGCCAGCAGCTTACTTGGCTCGTTCACAGATACGCAGTATTTT

clone_size: once
j_call: TRBJ2-3
v_call: TRBV7-6
d_call: NA
cdr3_aa: CASSLERPTDTQYF
cdr3_nt: TGTGCCAGCAGCTTAGAGCGACCCACAGATACGCAGTATTTT

clone_size: NA
j_call: TRBJ2-1
v_call: TRBV4-1
d_call: TRBD2
cdr3_aa: CASSQDRASGDNEQFF
cdr3_nt: TGCGCCAGCAGCCAAGATCGGGCTAGCGGGGACAATGAGCAGTTCTTC

clone_size: NA
j_call: TRBJ2-6
v_call: TRBV28
d_call: TRBD1
cdr3_aa: CASSPTGDGGANVLTF
cdr3_nt: TGTGCCAGCAGCCCGACAGGGGACGGTGGGGCCAACGTCCTGACTTTC

clone_size: NA
j_call: TRBJ2-5
v_call: TRBV25-1
d_call: TRBD1
cdr3_aa: CASSEWQGVGETQYF
cdr3_nt: TGTGCCAGCAGTGAATGGCAGGGGGTGGGGGAGACCCAGTACTTC

clone_size: NA
j_call: TRBJ1-4
v_call: TRBV5-1
d_call: TRBD1
cdr3_aa: CASSLGAADRGFEKLFF
cdr3_nt: TGCGCCAGCAGCTTGGGAGCTGCGGACAGGGGCTTTGAAAAACTTTTTTTT

clone_size: NA
j_call: TRBJ2-5
v_call: TRBV5-1
d_call: TRBD1
cdr3_aa: CASSWGQPETQYF
cdr3_nt: TGCGCCAGCAGCTGGGGACAGCCGGAGACCCAGTACTTC

clone_size: NA
j_call: TRBJ2-2
v_call: TRBV5-4
d_call: TRBD2
cdr3_aa: CASSLGASGPNTGELFF
cdr3_nt: TGTGCCAGCAGCTTGGGGGCTAGCGGGCCGAACACCGGGGAGCTGTTTTTT

clone_size: NA
j_call: TRBJ2-1
v_call: TRBV7-9
d_call: TRBD2
cdr3_aa: CASSPISGRSYNEQFF
cdr3_nt: TGTGCCAGCAGCCCAATTAGCGGGAGGTCATACAATGAGCAGTTCTTC

clone_size: few
j_call: TRBJ1-1
v_call: TRBV7-9
d_call: NA
cdr3_aa: CASSLRTRSGAEAFF
cdr3_nt: TGTGCCAGCAGCTTGCGGACGCGGTCGGGAGCTGAAGCTTTCTTT

clone_size: NA
j_call: TRBJ1-6
v_call: TRBV5-6
d_call: NA
cdr3_aa: CASSPGRSNSPLHF
cdr3_nt: TGTGCCAGCAGCCCGGGACGGAGTAATTCACCCCTCCACTTT

clone_size: NA
j_call: TRBJ2-3
v_call: TRBV6-4
d_call: NA
cdr3_aa: CASSDSRGGPDQDTQYF
cdr3_nt: TGTGCCAGCAGTGACTCTCGAGGGGGGCCAGACCAAGATACGCAGTATTTT

clone_size: once
j_call: TRBJ2-5
v_call: TRBV5-1
d_call: TRBD1
cdr3_aa: CASSFGTGGETQYF
cdr3_nt: TGCGCCAGCAGCTTCGGGACAGGCGGGGAGACCCAGTACTTC

clone_size: NA
j_call: TRBJ2-3
v_call: TRBV6-5
d_call: TRBD1
cdr3_aa: CASRPRQGRTDTQYF
cdr3_nt: TGTGCCAGCAGGCCCAGACAGGGTAGGACAGATACGCAGTATTTT

clone_size: NA
j_call: TRBJ1-1
v_call: TRBV21-1
d_call: NA
cdr3_aa: CASSKGGGLNTEAFF
cdr3_nt: TGTGCCAGCAGCAAAGGCGGAGGATTGAACACTGAAGCTTTCTTT

clone_size: few
j_call: TRBJ1-2
v_call: TRBV30
d_call: NA
cdr3_aa: CAWSVGQGYGYTF
cdr3_nt: TGTGCCTGGAGTGTAGGGCAGGGATATGGCTACACCTTC

clone_size: NA
j_call: TRBJ2-2
v_call: TRBV27
d_call: NA
cdr3_aa: CASRSGTYNTGELFF
cdr3_nt: TGTGCCAGCAGGTCCGGGACCTACAACACCGGGGAGCTGTTTTTT

clone_size: NA
j_call: TRBJ1-2
v_call: TRBV4-1
d_call: TRBD1
cdr3_aa: CASSRERTGRSGYTF
cdr3_nt: TGCGCCAGCAGTCGCGAAAGGACAGGTCGGAGTGGCTACACCTTC

clone_size: NA
j_call: TRBJ2-1
v_call: TRBV2
d_call: NA
cdr3_aa: CASRLVVGATLPEQFF
cdr3_nt: TGTGCCAGCAGGTTGGTCGTAGGGGCGACACTGCCTGAGCAGTTCTTC

clone_size: once
j_call: TRBJ2-7
v_call: TRBV11-2
d_call: NA
cdr3_aa: CASSSLKLLYEQYF
cdr3_nt: TGTGCCAGCAGCTCCCTAAAATTATTGTACGAGCAGTACTTC

clone_size: NA
j_call: TRBJ2-1
v_call: TRBV28
d_call: TRBD1
cdr3_aa: CASSFRTGGDEQFF
cdr3_nt: TGTGCCAGCAGTTTCCGGACAGGGGGCGATGAGCAGTTCTTC

clone_size: NA
j_call: TRBJ1-5
v_call: TRBV6-1
d_call: TRBD1
cdr3_aa: CASSGQGGDQPQHF
cdr3_nt: TGTGCCAGCAGTGGACAGGGAGGGGATCAGCCCCAGCATTTT

clone_size: NA
j_call: TRBJ2-6
v_call: TRBV30
d_call: NA
cdr3_aa: CAQYARDNTGANVLTF
cdr3_nt: TGTGCACAATACGCGCGGGACAACACTGGGGCCAACGTCCTGACTTTC

clone_size: NA
j_call: TRBJ2-3
v_call: TRBV4-3
d_call: TRBD1
cdr3_aa: CASSQDSGQGTDTQYF
cdr3_nt: TGCGCCAGCAGCCAAGATTCGGGACAGGGGACAGATACGCAGTATTTT

clone_size: NA
j_call: TRBJ2-2
v_call: TRBV30
d_call: TRBD2
cdr3_aa: CAWLRAGGLTGELFF
cdr3_nt: TGTGCCTGGCTTAGGGCGGGAGGGCTAACCGGGGAGCTGTTTTTT

clone_size: NA
j_call: TRBJ2-3
v_call: TRBV7-2
d_call: NA
cdr3_aa: CASSLGGYSTDTQYF
cdr3_nt: TGTGCCAGCAGCTTAGGTGGCTACTCTACAGATACGCAGTATTTT

clone_size: NA
j_call: TRBJ2-7
v_call: TRBV28
d_call: TRBD2
cdr3_aa: CASTLPGGVKGEQYF
cdr3_nt: TGTGCCAGCACCCTGCCGGGGGGGGTTAAAGGCGAGCAGTACTTC

clone_size: NA
j_call: TRBJ2-1
v_call: TRBV10-1
d_call: TRBD2
cdr3_aa: CASSEISLAVFNEQFF
cdr3_nt: TGCGCCAGCAGTGAAATATCCCTAGCGGTATTCAATGAGCAGTTCTTC

clone_size: NA
j_call: TRBJ2-3
v_call: TRBV19
d_call: NA
cdr3_aa: CASSIKRVATDTQYF
cdr3_nt: TGTGCCAGTAGTATAAAAAGGGTGGCCACAGATACGCAGTATTTT

clone_size: NA
j_call: TRBJ2-3
v_call: TRBV5-4
d_call: NA
cdr3_aa: CASTSGGAAVDTQYF
cdr3_nt: TGTGCCAGCACCTCAGGCGGGGCAGCAGTAGATACGCAGTATTTT

clone_size: NA
j_call: TRBJ2-7
v_call: TRBV11-1
d_call: TRBD2
cdr3_aa: CASSGRGPFLSYEQYF
cdr3_nt: TGTGCCAGCAGCGGGAGGGGCCCCTTCCTCTCCTACGAGCAGTACTTC

clone_size: NA
j_call: TRBJ1-5
v_call: TRBV6-1
d_call: NA
cdr3_aa: CASSGLDRNQPQHF
cdr3_nt: TGTGCCAGCAGTGGGTTGGACCGCAATCAGCCCCAGCATTTT

clone_size: few
j_call: TRBJ1-5
v_call: TRBV10-3
d_call: NA
cdr3_aa: CAISESTGSNQPQHF
cdr3_nt: TGTGCCATCAGTGAGTCGACGGGATCTAATCAGCCCCAGCATTTT

clone_size: NA
j_call: TRBJ2-1
v_call: TRBV7-9
d_call: NA
cdr3_aa: CASSLEGQEQFF
cdr3_nt: TGTGCCAGCAGCTTAGAAGGGCAGGAGCAGTTCTTC

clone_size: NA
j_call: TRBJ1-1
v_call: TRBV7-3
d_call: NA
cdr3_aa: CASRQGQNTEAFF
cdr3_nt: TGTGCCAGCAGACAGGGACAGAACACTGAAGCTTTCTTT

clone_size: NA
j_call: TRBJ2-3
v_call: TRBV18
d_call: TRBD2
cdr3_aa: CASSRGTSGATQYF
cdr3_nt: TGTGCCAGCTCGCGTGGGACTAGCGGGGCTACGCAGTATTTT

clone_size: once
j_call: TRBJ2-3
v_call: TRBV6-1
d_call: NA
cdr3_aa: CASSIWGQNTDTQYF
cdr3_nt: TGTGCCAGCAGTATCTGGGGGCAGAACACAGATACGCAGTATTTT

clone_size: NA
j_call: TRBJ2-2
v_call: TRBV7-2
d_call: NA
cdr3_aa: CASSLRRATRGGELFF
cdr3_nt: TGTGCCAGCAGCTTACGACGGGCTACCCGGGGCGGGGAGCTGTTTTTT

clone_size: NA
j_call: TRBJ1-4
v_call: TRBV4-3
d_call: TRBD1
cdr3_aa: CASSRDSGANEKLFF
cdr3_nt: TGCGCCAGCAGCCGGGACAGCGGCGCTAATGAAAAACTGTTTTTT

clone_size: NA
j_call: TRBJ2-3
v_call: TRBV6-1
d_call: TRBD2
cdr3_aa: CASRGLAGVLDTQYF
cdr3_nt: TGTGCCAGCAGGGGACTAGCGGGAGTCCTAGATACGCAGTATTTT

clone_size: NA
j_call: TRBJ2-3
v_call: TRBV7-9
d_call: NA
cdr3_aa: CASSLEDTQYF
cdr3_nt: TGTGCCAGCAGCCTGGAAGATACGCAGTATTTT

clone_size: NA
j_call: TRBJ2-7
v_call: TRBV5-4
d_call: NA
cdr3_aa: CASSFLGAGEQYF
cdr3_nt: TGTGCCAGCAGCTTCCTCGGAGCTGGGGAGCAGTACTTC

clone_size: NA
j_call: TRBJ2-7
v_call: TRBV19
d_call: NA
cdr3_aa: CASSILASHEQYF
cdr3_nt: TGTGCCAGTAGTATCTTAGCCTCCCACGAGCAGTACTTC

clone_size: NA
j_call: TRBJ2-2
v_call: TRBV7-3
d_call: NA
cdr3_aa: CASRPRASAGTGELFF
cdr3_nt: TGTGCCAGCAGACCCCGGGCCTCCGCGGGGACCGGGGAGCTGTTTTTT

clone_size: NA
j_call: TRBJ2-3
v_call: TRBV18
d_call: NA
cdr3_aa: CASRDFFTDTQYF
cdr3_nt: TGTGCCAGCCGGGACTTTTTCACAGATACGCAGTATTTT

clone_size: NA
j_call: TRBJ1-1
v_call: TRBV4-2
d_call: NA
cdr3_aa: CASSQESHQNTEAFF
cdr3_nt: TGTGCCAGCAGCCAAGAATCACACCAGAACACTGAAGCTTTCTTT

clone_size: once
j_call: TRBJ2-5
v_call: TRBV11-2
d_call: TRBD1
cdr3_aa: CASSLRDSQETQYF
cdr3_nt: TGTGCCAGCAGCTTACGGGACAGTCAAGAGACCCAGTACTTC

clone_size: NA
j_call: TRBJ2-3
v_call: TRBV5-4
d_call: TRBD1
cdr3_aa: CASSIKVSGGPDTQYF
cdr3_nt: TGTGCCAGCAGCATAAAGGTTTCAGGGGGCCCAGATACGCAGTATTTT

clone_size: NA
j_call: TRBJ1-4
v_call: TRBV6-6
d_call: TRBD1
cdr3_aa: CASSPGGTGGIEKLFF
cdr3_nt: TGTGCCAGCAGCCCAGGCGGGACAGGGGGCATTGAAAAACTGTTTTTT

clone_size: NA
j_call: TRBJ1-2
v_call: TRBV5-1
d_call: NA
cdr3_aa: CASSLTPQSLYGYTF
cdr3_nt: TGCGCCAGCAGCTTGACCCCACAGTCCCTCTATGGCTACACCTTC

clone_size: NA
j_call: TRBJ2-7
v_call: TRBV28
d_call: TRBD2
cdr3_aa: CASSSGASGSYEQYF
cdr3_nt: TGTGCCAGCAGTTCAGGGGCTAGCGGGAGCTACGAGCAGTACTTC

clone_size: NA
j_call: TRBJ1-1
v_call: TRBV7-7
d_call: NA
cdr3_aa: CASSSTVNTEAFF
cdr3_nt: TGTGCCAGCAGCTCGACAGTGAACACTGAAGCTTTCTTT

clone_size: NA
j_call: TRBJ2-7
v_call: TRBV5-1
d_call: TRBD1
cdr3_aa: CASSLGPGTDNEQYF
cdr3_nt: TGCGCCAGCAGCTTGGGGCCCGGGACAGATAACGAGCAGTACTTC

clone_size: NA
j_call: TRBJ2-5
v_call: TRBV28
d_call: TRBD2
cdr3_aa: CASSLPGASGRETQYF
cdr3_nt: TGTGCCAGCAGCCTCCCAGGGGCTAGCGGGAGAGAGACCCAGTACTTC